This T cell receptor (beta chain) was sequenced for a study of Ad26.COV2.S vaccination and SARS-CoV-2 variants. Study-wide points: Those who received vaccine or placebo ended up with similar non-spike TCR breadth.

Details on this clone: The antigen remains undetermined.

Libraries were prepared by immunoSEQ multiplex PCR; TCRdb keeps only in-frame clonotypes and omits some of them. The repertoire consists of 250,000 or so clones, with approximately 88% occurring once and the leading ten covering less than 3.5%. The V segment lost 2 bases and the J segment 4 bases; nucleotides outside the gene matches: 11. The CDR3 loop spans 19 amino acids. Germline values: CDR1 MNHEY, CDR2 SVGEGT. Treatment denoted: about 20 received Ad26.COV2.S at low or high dose, single or two shots; 5 received placebo; per-sample allocation not given. Sampling was done on day 63 after the first vaccine or placebo injection. The sample came from a Boston adult aged 18-55 years.

This clonotype originated in a person aged 18-65 years who received the Ad26.COV2.S COVID-19 vaccine or a placebo. J is TRBJ2-1 and V is TRBV6-2 or TRBV6-3; 13 nucleotides align to TRBD2. The material was peripheral blood, obtained in a trial of Ad26.COV2.S vaccine versus placebo. CDR3 sequence: CASSYPRTSGSSVYNEQFF. DNA for the CDR3: TGTGCCAGCAGTTACCCCCGGACTAGCGGGAGCTCGGTTTACAATGAGCAGTTCTTC.